This T cell receptor (beta chain) came from a study of regulatory T cells in long-lasting Graves disease. Time point described: persistent/refractory GD, antithyroid drugs over 5 years with positive TRAb. Scientists built the TCR library using RNA that was extracted from PBMCs. In Xi'an, China, an endocrinology department was the source of patients. Arm-PCR of CDR3 regions and iRepertoire HTBI primers were the basis on which TCR beta libraries were built. One entry per CDR3 protein results from TCRdb running MiXCR on the multiplex PCR reads. The data contain 600,000 to 800,000 distinct CDR3 sequences, roughly 30% of them singletons. The starting material was peripheral blood mononuclear cells (PBMCs), obtained when the disease was refractory, from a patient treated with antithyroid drugs. This clonotype originated in a female donor with Graves disease.

CDR3 nucleotides: TGTGCCAGCAGCTCCGGGGGGGCTTACACCGGGGAGCTGTTTTTT. As protein: CASSSGGAYTGELFF. The J gene is TRBJ2-2, the V gene TRBV7-2; the match to TRBD2 covers 8 bases. Per germline, CDR1 SGHTA and CDR2 FQGNSA. V was clipped by 4 bases and J by 3 bases; unmatched bases: 4. The CDR3 is 15 amino acids.